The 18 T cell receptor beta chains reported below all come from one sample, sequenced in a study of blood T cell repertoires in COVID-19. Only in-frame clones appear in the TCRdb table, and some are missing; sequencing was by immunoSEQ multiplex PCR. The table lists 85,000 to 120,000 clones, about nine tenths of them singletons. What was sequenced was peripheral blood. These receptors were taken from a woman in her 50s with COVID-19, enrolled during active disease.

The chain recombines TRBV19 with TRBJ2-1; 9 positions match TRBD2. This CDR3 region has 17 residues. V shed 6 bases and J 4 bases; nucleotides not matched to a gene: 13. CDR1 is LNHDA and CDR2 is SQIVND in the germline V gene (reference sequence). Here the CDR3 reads CASSPAKRGATYNEQFF. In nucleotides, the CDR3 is TGTGCCAGTAGCCCCGCTAAGCGGGGGGCCACATACAATGAGCAGTTCTTC.

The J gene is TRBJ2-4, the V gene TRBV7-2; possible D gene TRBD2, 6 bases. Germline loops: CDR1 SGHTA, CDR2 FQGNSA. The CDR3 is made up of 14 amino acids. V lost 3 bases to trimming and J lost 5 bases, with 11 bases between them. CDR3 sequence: CASSFGGSQNIQYF. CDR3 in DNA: TGTGCCAGCAGCTTTGGGGGGAGCCAAAACATTCAGTACTTC. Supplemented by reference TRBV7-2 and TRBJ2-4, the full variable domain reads GAGVSQSPSNKVTEKGKDVELRCDPISGHTALYWYRQSLGQGLEFLIYFQGNSAPDKSGLPSDRFSAERTGGSVSTLTIQRTQQEDSAVYLCASSFGGSQNIQYFGAGTRLSVL.

CDR3 DNA sequence: TGTGCCAGCAGCCGGGACAGGCGATACGAGCAGTACGTC. Translated: CASSRDRRYEQYV. This chain connects TRBV6-5 to TRBJ2-7; 8 bases align to TRBD1. CDR3 size: 13 residues. With 6 bases clipped from V and 4 bases from J, the junction kept 5 bases outside the gene matches. Per the germline V gene, CDR1 is MNHEY and CDR2 is SVGAGI.

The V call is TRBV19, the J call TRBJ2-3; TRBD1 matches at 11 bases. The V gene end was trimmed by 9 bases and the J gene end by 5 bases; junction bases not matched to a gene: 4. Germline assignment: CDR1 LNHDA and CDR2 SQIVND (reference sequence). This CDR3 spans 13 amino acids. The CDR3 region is CASRDRGRDTQYF. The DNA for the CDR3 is TGTGCCAGCCGGGACAGGGGGAGAGATACGCAGTATTTT.

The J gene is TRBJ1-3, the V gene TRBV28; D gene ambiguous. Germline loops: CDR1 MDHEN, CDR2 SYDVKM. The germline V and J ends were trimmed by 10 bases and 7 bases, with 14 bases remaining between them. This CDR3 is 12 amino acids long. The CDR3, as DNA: TGTGCCACCTCCCGGGAGACCAACACCATATATTTT. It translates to CATSRETNTIYF. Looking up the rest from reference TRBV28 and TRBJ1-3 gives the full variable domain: DVKVTQSSRYLVKRTGEKVFLECVQDMDHENMFWYRQDPGLGLRLIYFSYDVKMKEKGDIPEGYSVSREKKERFSLILESASTNQTSMYLCATSRETNTIYFGEGSWLTVV.

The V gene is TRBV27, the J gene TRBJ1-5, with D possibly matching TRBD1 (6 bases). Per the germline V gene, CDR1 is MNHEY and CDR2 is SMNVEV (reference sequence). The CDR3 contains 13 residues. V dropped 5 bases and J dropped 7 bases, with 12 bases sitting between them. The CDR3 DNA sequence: TGTGCCAGCAGTCAACGAAGGGGGCAGCCCCAGCATTTT. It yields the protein CASSQRRGQPQHF.

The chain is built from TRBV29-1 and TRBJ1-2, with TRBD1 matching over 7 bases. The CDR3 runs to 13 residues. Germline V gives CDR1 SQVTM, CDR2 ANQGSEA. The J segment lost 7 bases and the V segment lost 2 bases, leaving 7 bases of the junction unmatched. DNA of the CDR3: TGCAGCGTTGAACAACAGGGGTCGGGTGGCTACACCTTC. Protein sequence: CSVEQQGSGGYTF.

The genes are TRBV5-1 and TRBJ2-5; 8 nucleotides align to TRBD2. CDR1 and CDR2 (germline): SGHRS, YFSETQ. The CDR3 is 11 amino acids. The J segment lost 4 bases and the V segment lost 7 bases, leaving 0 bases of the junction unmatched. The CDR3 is CASRGGETQYF. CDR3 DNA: TGCGCCAGCCGGGGGGGAGAGACCCAGTACTTC.

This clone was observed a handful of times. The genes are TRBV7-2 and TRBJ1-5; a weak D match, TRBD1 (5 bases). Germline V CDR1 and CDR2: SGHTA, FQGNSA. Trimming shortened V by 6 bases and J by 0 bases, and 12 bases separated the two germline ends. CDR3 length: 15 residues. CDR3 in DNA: TGTGCCAGCAGTCCACAGGTTAATAGCAATCAGCCCCAGCATTTT. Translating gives CASSPQVNSNQPQHF. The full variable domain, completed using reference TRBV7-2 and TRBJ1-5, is GAGVSQSPSNKVTEKGKDVELRCDPISGHTALYWYRQSLGQGLEFLIYFQGNSAPDKSGLPSDRFSAERTGGSVSTLTIQRTQQEDSAVYLCASSPQVNSNQPQHFGDGTRLSIL.

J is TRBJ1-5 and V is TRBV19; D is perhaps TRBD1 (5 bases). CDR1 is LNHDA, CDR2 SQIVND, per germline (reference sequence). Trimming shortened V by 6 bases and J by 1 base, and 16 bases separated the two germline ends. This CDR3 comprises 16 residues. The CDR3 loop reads CASSQNQGRSNQPQHF. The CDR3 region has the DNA TGTGCCAGTAGCCAGAACCAGGGTCGGAGCAATCAGCCCCAGCATTTT.

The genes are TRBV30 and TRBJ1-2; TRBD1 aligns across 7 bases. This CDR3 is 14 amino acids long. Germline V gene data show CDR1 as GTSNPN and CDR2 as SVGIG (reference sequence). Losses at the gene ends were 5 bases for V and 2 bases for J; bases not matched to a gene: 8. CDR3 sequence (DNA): TGTGCCTGGGTCTATGACAGGGCGAACTATGGCTACACCTTC. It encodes CAWVYDRANYGYTF.

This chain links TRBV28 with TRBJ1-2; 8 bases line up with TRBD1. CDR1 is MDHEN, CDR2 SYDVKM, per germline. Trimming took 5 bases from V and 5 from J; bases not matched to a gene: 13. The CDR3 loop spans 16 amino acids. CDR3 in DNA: TGTGCCAGCAGTAACCCGACAGGGGACCTGCGGTATGGCTACACCTTC. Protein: CASSNPTGDLRYGYTF.

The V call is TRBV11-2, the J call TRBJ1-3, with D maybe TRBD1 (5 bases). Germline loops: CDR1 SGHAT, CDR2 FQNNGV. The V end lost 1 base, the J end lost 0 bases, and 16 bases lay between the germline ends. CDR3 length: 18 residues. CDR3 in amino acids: CASSLVAAGVGSGNTIYF. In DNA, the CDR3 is TGTGCCAGCAGCTTAGTTGCTGCGGGGGTTGGCTCTGGAAACACCATATATTTT.

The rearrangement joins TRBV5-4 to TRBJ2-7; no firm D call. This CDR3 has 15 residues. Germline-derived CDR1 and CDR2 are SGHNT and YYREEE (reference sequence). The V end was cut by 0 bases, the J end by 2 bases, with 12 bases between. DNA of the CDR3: TGTGCCAGCAGCTTGGGAGGTGCCAGCCCCTACGAGCAGTACTTC. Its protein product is CASSLGGASPYEQYF.

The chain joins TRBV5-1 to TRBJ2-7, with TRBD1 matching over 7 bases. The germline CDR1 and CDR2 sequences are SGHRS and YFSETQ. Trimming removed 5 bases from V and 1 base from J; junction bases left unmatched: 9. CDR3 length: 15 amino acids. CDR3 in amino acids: CASSRSGTESYEQYF. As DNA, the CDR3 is TGCGCCAGCAGTCGCTCCGGGACAGAGTCCTACGAGCAGTACTTC.

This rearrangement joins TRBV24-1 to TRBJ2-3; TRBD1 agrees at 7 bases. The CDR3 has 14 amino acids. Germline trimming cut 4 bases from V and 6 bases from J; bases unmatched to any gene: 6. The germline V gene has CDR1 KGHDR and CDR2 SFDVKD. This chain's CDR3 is CATSEQGGADTQYF. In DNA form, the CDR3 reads TGTGCCACCAGTGAGCAAGGGGGCGCGGATACGCAGTATTTT.

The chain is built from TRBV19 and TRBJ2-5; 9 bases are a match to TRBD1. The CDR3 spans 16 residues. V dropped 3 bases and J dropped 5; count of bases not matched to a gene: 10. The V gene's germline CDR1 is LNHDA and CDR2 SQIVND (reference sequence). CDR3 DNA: TGTGCCAGTAGTATGTTTCTGGGACAGGGAAAGGAGACCCAGTACTTC. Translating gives CASSMFLGQGKETQYF. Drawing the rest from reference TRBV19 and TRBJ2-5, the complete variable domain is DGGITQSPKYLFRKEGQNVTLSCEQNLNHDAMYWYRQDPGQGLRLIYYSQIVNDFQKGDIAEGYSVSREKKESFPLTVTSAQKNPTAFYLCASSMFLGQGKETQYFGPGTRLLVL.

This chain's CDR3 is CASSWGQGTYGYTF. The CDR3 DNA is TGCGCCAGCAGTTGGGGGCAGGGGACCTATGGCTACACCTTC. The gene calls are TRBV5-1 and TRBJ1-2; weak D call: TRBD1 (6 bases). Trimming took off 5 bases at V and 4 bases at J, with 15 bases between the two ends. The length of the CDR3 is 14 residues. Germline CDR1 reads SGHRS; CDR2 reads YFSETQ.